This TCR beta chain was recovered during a study of cytomegalovirus exposure and HLA in healthy donors. The method was immunoSEQ multiplex PCR; TCRdb's version includes in-frame clones alone and lacks a portion of them. The table lists about 170,000 clones, roughly 89% of them singletons, with about 1.5% in the top ten. Separate from the roughly 720-subject first cohort was the roughly 120-subject validation cohort, to which the donors belonged. Findings of the study overall: Associated with cytomegalovirus, according to the listing, were 150 to 200 TCR beta chains. TCR sequences were mostly rare, though some public TCRs occurred in many donors. Diagnosis of cytomegalovirus status made by the classifier reportedly showed high specificity and sensitivity.

On this clone itself: Its target is unknown.

Germline V lookup: CDR1 MGHRA, CDR2 YSYEKL. With 2 bases removed from V and 4 bases from J, the gap between germline ends came to 5 bases. The CDR3 consists of 12 residues. The chain couples TRBV4-1 to TRBJ1-2; D is undetermined. This clonotype was sampled from a woman in her twenties or thirties in good health and CMV-seronegative. Sequencing input: PBMCs. The CDR3: CASSQLSYGYTF. CDR3 DNA: TGCGCCAGCAGCCAACTTAGCTATGGCTACACCTTC.